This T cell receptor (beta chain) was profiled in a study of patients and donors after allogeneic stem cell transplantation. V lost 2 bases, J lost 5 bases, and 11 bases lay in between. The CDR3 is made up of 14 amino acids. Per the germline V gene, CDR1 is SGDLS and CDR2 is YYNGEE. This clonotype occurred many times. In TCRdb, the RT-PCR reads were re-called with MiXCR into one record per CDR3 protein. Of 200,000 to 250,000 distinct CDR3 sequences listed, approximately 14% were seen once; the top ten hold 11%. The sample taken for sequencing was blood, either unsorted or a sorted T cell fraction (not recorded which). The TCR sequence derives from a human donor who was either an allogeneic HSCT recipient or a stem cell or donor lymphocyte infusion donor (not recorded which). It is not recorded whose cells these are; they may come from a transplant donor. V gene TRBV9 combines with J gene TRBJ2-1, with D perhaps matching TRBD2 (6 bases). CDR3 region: CASSVGGTHNEQFF. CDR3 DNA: TGTGCCAGCAGCGTGGGCGGGACTCACAATGAGCAGTTCTTC.